The rows below give T cell receptor beta chains drawn from one sample of a study of cytomegalovirus exposure and HLA in healthy donors. This table comes from immunoSEQ multiplex PCR, and its TCRdb copy is limited to in-frame clones, with some not included. Here the sample spans 90,000 to 150,000 clones, 65% to 85% being singletons. Specimen: PBMCs. These TCRs come from a man aged 50 or older in good health and CMV-seropositive. Each CDR3 is given with its conserved first and last residue. A D gene is named only where the DNA matches it firmly. Size is omitted from some rows. Given values are once, few, many or a class for expanded clones.

- TRBJ2-2 TRBD2 TRBV4-1 CASSRLLAGGILANTGELFF TGCGCCAGCAGCCGCCTACTAGCGGGGGGGATTCTCGCGAACACCGGGGAGCTGTTTTTT
- TRBJ1-1 - TRBV5-1 CASSLDPVPNTEAFF TGCGCCAGCAGCTTGGACCCAGTTCCGAACACTGAAGCTTTCTTT
- TRBJ2-7 TRBD1 TRBV7-8 CASSLTGTGVYEQYF TGTGCCAGCAGCTTAACCGGGACAGGGGTGTACGAGCAGTACTTC
- TRBJ1-1 - TRBV19 CASSRAGNTEAFF TGTGCCAGTAGTCGGGCGGGAAACACTGAAGCTTTCTTT
- TRBJ2-5 - TRBV25-1 CASSEQETQYF TGTGCCAGCAGTGAACAGGAGACCCAGTACTTC
few TRBJ1-1 - TRBV21-1 CASSKARGRGRTEAFF TGTGCCAGCAGCAAAGCGCGTGGCAGGGGGCGGACTGAAGCTTTCTTT
few TRBJ1-1 TRBD1 TRBV4-2 CASSQDPTGFLNTEAFF TGTGCCAGCAGCCAAGATCCGACAGGGTTCCTGAACACTGAAGCTTTCTTT
- TRBJ1-6 - TRBV5-4 CAGGEGNSPLHF TGTGCCGGGGGGGAGGGCAATTCACCCCTCCACTTT
- TRBJ2-1 - TRBV4-2 CASSQAYSSSYNEQFF TGTGCCAGCAGCCAAGCCTATTCGAGCTCCTACAATGAGCAGTTCTTC
- TRBJ2-1 TRBD2 TRBV9 CASSFSAGGVRNEQFF TGTGCCAGCAGCTTCTCAGCGGGGGGGGTCCGGAATGAGCAGTTCTTC
- TRBJ2-3 TRBD2 TRBV9 CASSVANRGVTDTQYF TGTGCCAGCAGCGTAGCTAACCGGGGGGTCACAGATACGCAGTATTTT
- TRBJ1-1 TRBD1 TRBV7-6 CASSWTGGNTEAFF TGTGCCAGCAGCTGGACAGGGGGGAACACTGAAGCTTTCTTT
- TRBJ1-5 TRBD1 TRBV5-4 CASSIQGIDNQPQHF TGTGCCAGCAGCATACAGGGGATCGACAATCAGCCCCAGCATTTT
- TRBJ1-1 - TRBV6-1 CASRWEVTFF TGTGCCAGCAGATGGGAGGTGACTTTCTTT
few TRBJ2-2 TRBD1 TRBV5-1 CASSPVRDRAGELFF TGCGCCAGCAGCCCGGTCCGGGACAGGGCCGGGGAGCTGTTTTTT
few TRBJ1-1 - TRBV9 CASSTRLDTEAFF TGTGCCAGCAGCACCCGACTGGACACTGAAGCTTTCTTT
- TRBJ2-3 TRBD2 TRBV4-1 CASSQSGTSSTDTQYF TGCGCCAGCAGCCAGAGCGGGACTAGCAGCACAGATACGCAGTATTTT
- TRBJ2-7 TRBD2 TRBV7-6 CASSALPSGSSYEQYF TGTGCCAGCAGCGCCTTGCCTAGCGGGTCCTCCTACGAGCAGTACTTC
- TRBJ2-3 TRBD1 TRBV5-1 CASSPFPGGQTDTQYF TGCGCCAGCAGCCCGTTTCCAGGGGGACAGACAGATACGCAGTATTTT
- TRBJ2-7 TRBD1 TRBV28 CATAQGPYEQYF TGTGCCACCGCACAGGGGCCCTACGAGCAGTACTTC
- TRBJ2-3 - TRBV4-3 CARARTLVTDTQYF TGCGCCAGGGCCCGGACTCTAGTCACAGATACGCAGTATTTT
- TRBJ2-2 TRBD2 TRBV18 CASSPLGGSGRESNTGELFF TGTGCCAGCTCACCACTTGGTGGCAGCGGGAGGGAATCGAACACCGGGGAGCTGTTTTTT
once TRBJ2-2 - TRBV2 CASSGRFRTGEPNTGELFF TGTGCCAGCAGTGGTAGGTTTCGGACGGGGGAACCGAACACCGGGGAGCTGTTTTTT
once TRBJ2-2 - TRBV15 CATSSRKLNTGELFF TGTGCCACCAGCAGCAGGAAATTAAACACCGGGGAGCTGTTTTTT
- TRBJ1-2 TRBD1 TRBV5-6 CASSRDRDYGYTF TGTGCCAGCAGCCGGGACAGGGACTATGGCTACACCTTC
few TRBJ1-4 - TRBV27 CASSVSATNEKLFF TGTGCCAGCAGCGTTTCTGCAACTAATGAAAAACTGTTTTTT
- TRBJ1-2 TRBD1 TRBV6-6 CASSYEGAGVRGYTF TGTGCCAGCAGTTACGAGGGGGCGGGTGTTAGGGGCTACACCTTC
- TRBJ1-6 - TRBV6-5 CASSGQLNSPLHF TGTGCCAGCAGCGGACAGCTTAATTCACCCCTCCACTTT
- TRBJ2-3 - TRBV5-1 CASSLGAGVWDTQYF TGCGCCAGCAGCTTGGGGGCCGGGGTTTGGGATACGCAGTATTTT